This TCR beta chain was sequenced for a study of T cells expressing NK-cell markers (dated by TCRdb to 2018 to 2020). Background on the whole study: In sorted CD3+CD56+NKG2C+, CD3+CD56+NKG2C- and CD3+CD56-NKG2C+ T-cell subsets from eight or nine donors, TCR beta-chain repertoires were profiled. The study sequenced eight donors, all healthy volunteers chosen at random: three men and five women. Seven of the eight sequenced donors were HCMV-seropositive and one was HCMV-seronegative. The libraries were sequenced on Illumina HiSeq 2000/2500, MiSeq or NextSeq, producing 2 x 150 bp reads. The investigation overall reported the following: It remained unclear whether the expanded NKG2C-expressing T cell clones were specific for HCMV antigens. In six donors, the dominant CD3+CD56+NKG2C+ clonotypes were among the top 10 CD8+ clonotypes and accounted for about 1.0-7.0% of CD8+ T cells. Those dominant clonotypes were again the most abundant among CD3+CD56-NKG2C+ cells in four donors, at roughly 25-65%.

Via the germline V gene, CDR1 is SGDLS and CDR2 YYNGEE. Including the terminal cysteine and phenylalanine, the CDR3 comprises 15 residues. No DNA accompanies this entry. Details on this clonotype: Its specific antigen is unknown.

TCRdb records Illumina HiSeq 2000 as the sequencer. TCR beta cDNA libraries were made by 5'RACE template switching that added a universal primer site and unique molecular identifiers. cDNA synthesis was primed from the TCR beta constant segment and was followed by two successive PCR amplification steps. From the authors' description of their analysis: MIGEC was used to demultiplex reads and group reads by UMI, and MiTCR was used to assemble and quantify clonotypes. Only TCR cDNA sequences supported by at least two reads were kept to exclude erroneous sequences. Downstream repertoire analysis used the tcR package, and clonotypes were matched across fractions by CDR3 nucleotide sequence plus V segment. VDJmatch was used to annotate antigen specificity against VDJdb, with one amino acid substitution in CDR3 allowed. Based on TCRdb reprocessing of the reads, there is one entry per CDR3 protein sequence, and DNA is missing. The V and J calls were not made by the authors but by TCRdb's processing. This sample's clone table shows over 250,000 distinct CDR3 sequences. Of the sample, around 4% falls within the top ten clones.

A commercial ELISA kit detecting HCMV-specific IgG in serum was used to determine HCMV serostatus. Peripheral blood mononuclear cells were isolated from blood by Ficoll density gradient centrifugation. Specimen: blood T cells: a sorted CD56 or NKG2C T cell subset, CD4+ or CD8+ T cells, or bulk PBMC T cells (not recorded which). Recombination connected TRBV9 to TRBJ2-5; TCRdb's assignment of TRBD2 cannot be checked, as there is no DNA. This TCR was sampled from a woman between 18 and 70 years old in good health. Here the CDR3 is given as CASSVDGGREETQYF. The variable domain in full, with residues beyond the CDR3 obtained from the reference TRBV9 and TRBJ2-5 genes, is DSGVTQTPKHLITATGQRVTLRCSPRSGDLSVYWYQQSLDQGLQFLIQYYNGEERAKGNILERFSAQQFPDLHSELNLSSLELGDSALYFCASSVDGGREETQYFGPGTRLLVL.